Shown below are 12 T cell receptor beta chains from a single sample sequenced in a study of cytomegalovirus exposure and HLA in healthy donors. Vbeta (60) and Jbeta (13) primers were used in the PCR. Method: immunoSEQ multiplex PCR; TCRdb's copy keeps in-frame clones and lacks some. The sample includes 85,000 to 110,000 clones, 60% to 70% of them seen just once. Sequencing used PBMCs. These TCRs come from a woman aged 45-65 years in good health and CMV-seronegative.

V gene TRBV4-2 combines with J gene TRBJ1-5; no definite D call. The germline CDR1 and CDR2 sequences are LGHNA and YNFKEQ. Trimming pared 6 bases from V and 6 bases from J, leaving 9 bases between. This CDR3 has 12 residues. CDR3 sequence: CASRSGGQPQHF. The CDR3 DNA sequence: TGTGCCAGCAGAAGCGGCGGTCAGCCCCAGCATTTT.

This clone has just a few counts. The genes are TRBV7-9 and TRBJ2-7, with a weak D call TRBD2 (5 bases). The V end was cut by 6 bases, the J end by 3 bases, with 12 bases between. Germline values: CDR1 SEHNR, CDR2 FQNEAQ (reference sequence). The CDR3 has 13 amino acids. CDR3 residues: CASRSPGIYEQYF. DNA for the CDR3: TGTGCCAGCAGGAGCCCGGGGATCTACGAGCAGTACTTC.

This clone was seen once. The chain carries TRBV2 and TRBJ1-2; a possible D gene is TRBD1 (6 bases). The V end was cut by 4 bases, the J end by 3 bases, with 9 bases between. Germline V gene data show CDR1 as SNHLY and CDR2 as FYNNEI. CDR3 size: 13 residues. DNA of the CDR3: TGTGCCAGCAGTGGGGGGCAGGACTATGGCTACACCTTC. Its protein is CASSGGQDYGYTF.

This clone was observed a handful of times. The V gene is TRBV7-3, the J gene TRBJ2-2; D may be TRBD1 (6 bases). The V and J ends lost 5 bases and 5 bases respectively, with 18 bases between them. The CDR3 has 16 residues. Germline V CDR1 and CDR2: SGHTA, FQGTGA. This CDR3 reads CASSPSSGQTTGELFF. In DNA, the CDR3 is TGTGCCAGCAGCCCTTCGTCGGGACAAACAACCGGGGAGCTGTTTTTT.

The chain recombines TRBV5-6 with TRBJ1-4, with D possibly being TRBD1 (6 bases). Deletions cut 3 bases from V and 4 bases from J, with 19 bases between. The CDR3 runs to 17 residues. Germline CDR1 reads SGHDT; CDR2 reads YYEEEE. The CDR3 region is CASSWGPAGVDNEKLFF. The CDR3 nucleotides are TGTGCCAGCAGCTGGGGGCCGGCAGGGGTGGATAATGAAAAACTGTTTTTT.

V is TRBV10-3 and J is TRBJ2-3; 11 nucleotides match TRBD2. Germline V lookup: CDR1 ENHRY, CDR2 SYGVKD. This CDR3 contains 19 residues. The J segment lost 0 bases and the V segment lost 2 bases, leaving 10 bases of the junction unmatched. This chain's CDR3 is CAISETSGGAMGSTDTQYF. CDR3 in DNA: TGTGCCATCAGTGAGACTAGCGGGGGAGCCATGGGGAGCACAGATACGCAGTATTTT.

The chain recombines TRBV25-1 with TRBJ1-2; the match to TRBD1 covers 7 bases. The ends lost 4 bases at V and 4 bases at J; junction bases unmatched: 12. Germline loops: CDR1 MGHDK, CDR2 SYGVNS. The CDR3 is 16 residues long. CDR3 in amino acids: CASSAMDRPSFYGYTF. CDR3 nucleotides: TGTGCCAGCAGTGCAATGGACAGGCCATCGTTCTATGGCTACACCTTC.

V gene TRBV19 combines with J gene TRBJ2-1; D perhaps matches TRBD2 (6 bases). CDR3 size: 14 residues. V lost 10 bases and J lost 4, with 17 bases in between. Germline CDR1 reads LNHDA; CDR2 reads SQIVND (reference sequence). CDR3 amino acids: CATLGTPSYNEQFF. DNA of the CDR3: TGTGCCACCCTCGGGACTCCCTCTTACAATGAGCAGTTCTTC.

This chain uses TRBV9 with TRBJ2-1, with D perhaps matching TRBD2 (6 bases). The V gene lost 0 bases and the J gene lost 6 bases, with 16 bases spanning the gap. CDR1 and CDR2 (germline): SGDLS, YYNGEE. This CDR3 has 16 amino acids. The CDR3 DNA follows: TGTGCCAGCAGCGTAGGCGGGAACAACCCGGGCAATGAGCAGTTCTTC. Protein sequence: CASSVGGNNPGNEQFF.

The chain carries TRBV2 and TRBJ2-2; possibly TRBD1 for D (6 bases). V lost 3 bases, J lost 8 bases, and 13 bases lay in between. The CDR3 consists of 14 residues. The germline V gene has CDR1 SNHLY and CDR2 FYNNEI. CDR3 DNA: TGTGCCAGCAGTGAGGACAGAGTAATGGGGGAGCTGTTTTTT. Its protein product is CASSEDRVMGELFF.

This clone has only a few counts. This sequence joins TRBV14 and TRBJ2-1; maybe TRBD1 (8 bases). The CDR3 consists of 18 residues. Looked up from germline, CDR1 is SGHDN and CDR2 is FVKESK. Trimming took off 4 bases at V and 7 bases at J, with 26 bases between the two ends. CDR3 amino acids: CASSPYLAGGGRGNEQFF. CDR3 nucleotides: TGTGCCAGCAGCCCGTACCTAGCAGGGGGCGGGCGGGGGAATGAGCAGTTCTTC.

CDR3 sequence: CASSQQMGAQEKLFF. CDR3 DNA sequence: TGCGCCAGCAGCCAACAAATGGGGGCGCAGGAAAAACTGTTTTTT. The rearrangement joins TRBV4-3 to TRBJ1-4; possible D gene TRBD1, 6 bases. V lost 2 bases, J lost 8 bases, and 15 bases lay in between. Looked up from germline, CDR1 is LGHNA and CDR2 is YSLEER. This CDR3 region has 15 residues.